This T cell receptor (beta chain) was sequenced for a study of blood T cell repertoires in COVID-19. Study context: Donors in the United States, Italy and Spain gave samples during acute or convalescent COVID-19. T cells, B-cell-depleted T cells, or PBMCs provided the cDNA or gDNA that served as material.

Using immunoSEQ multiplex PCR, the repertoire was profiled, and TCRdb retains in-frame clones only, with some absent. Among 270,000 or so clones, approximately 84% were seen once, and the ten largest hold roughly 6.7%. Trimming stripped 0 bases from V and 2 bases from J, with 10 bases between. Germline values: CDR1 LGHNA, CDR2 YSLEER. This CDR3 spans 15 amino acids. Sequenced material: PBMCs or T cells enriched from blood (not recorded which). This sequence joins TRBV4-3 and TRBJ1-1; D is unclear. The receptor comes from a woman aged 45-65 years who had been exposed to COVID-19. This chain's CDR3 is CASSQDSNRNTEAFF. DNA of the CDR3: TGCGCCAGCAGCCAAGATAGCAATCGTAACACTGAAGCTTTCTTT.